The clone carrying this TCR beta chain was observed once. No antigen is known for it. This sample was taken from a study of cytomegalovirus exposure and HLA in healthy donors. Study information: Of the donors genotyped, several hundred in all, 81% fell in the Caucasian-associated ancestry cluster. General study results and limits: According to an earlier analysis, most TCR beta V segments yielded productive rearrangements about 87% or about 30% of the time.

The ends were cut back, 1 base at V and 0 bases at J, with 7 bases in the middle. Per germline, CDR1 SGHTA and CDR2 FQGNSA. This CDR3 has 15 residues. With 60 Vbeta and 13 Jbeta primers, the PCR was carried out. Profiled with immunoSEQ multiplex PCR; TCRdb holds only in-frame clones, not every one. The repertoire has under 110,000 clones, 82% of them found once; the top ten carry about 1.6%. The sequencing input was PBMCs. The receptor comes from a man aged 45-65 years in good health and CMV-seronegative. This chain links TRBV7-2 with TRBJ1-5; no clear D gene. For the CDR3, the DNA is TGTGCCAGCAGCTTAGTACTTCTTAGCAATCAGCCCCAGCATTTT. It translates to CASSLVLLSNQPQHF.